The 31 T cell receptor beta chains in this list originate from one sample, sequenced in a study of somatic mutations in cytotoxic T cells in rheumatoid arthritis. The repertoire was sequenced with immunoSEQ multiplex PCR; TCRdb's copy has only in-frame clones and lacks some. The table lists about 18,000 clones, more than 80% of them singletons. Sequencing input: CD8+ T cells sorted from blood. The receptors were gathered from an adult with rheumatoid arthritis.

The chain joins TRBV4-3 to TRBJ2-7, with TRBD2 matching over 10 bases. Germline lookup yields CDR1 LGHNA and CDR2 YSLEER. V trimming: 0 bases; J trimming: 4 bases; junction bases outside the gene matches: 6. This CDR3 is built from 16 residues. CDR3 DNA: TGCGCCAGCAGCCAAGATCGCGGAGCGGGAGGGTACGAGCAGTACTTC. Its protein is CASSQDRGAGGYEQYF.

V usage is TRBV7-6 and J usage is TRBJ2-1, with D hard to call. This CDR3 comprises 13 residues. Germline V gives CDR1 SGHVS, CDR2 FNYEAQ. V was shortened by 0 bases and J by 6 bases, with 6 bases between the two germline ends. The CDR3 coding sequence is TGTGCCAGCAGCTTAGCGCTCGGCAATGAGCAGTTCTTC. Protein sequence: CASSLALGNEQFF.

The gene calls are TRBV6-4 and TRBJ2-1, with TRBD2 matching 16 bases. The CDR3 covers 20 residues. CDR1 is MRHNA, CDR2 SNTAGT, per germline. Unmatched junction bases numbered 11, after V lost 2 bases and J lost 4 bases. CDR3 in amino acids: CASSDKGLAGGAFEYNEQFF. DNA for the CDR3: TGTGCCAGCAGTGACAAGGGACTAGCGGGGGGGGCCTTTGAGTACAATGAGCAGTTCTTC.

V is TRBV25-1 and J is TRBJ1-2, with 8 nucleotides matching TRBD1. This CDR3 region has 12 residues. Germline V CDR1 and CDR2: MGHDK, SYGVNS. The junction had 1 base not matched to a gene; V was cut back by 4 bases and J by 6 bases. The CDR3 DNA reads TGTGCCAGCAGTGGGACAGGGAATGGCTACACCTTC. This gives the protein CASSGTGNGYTF.

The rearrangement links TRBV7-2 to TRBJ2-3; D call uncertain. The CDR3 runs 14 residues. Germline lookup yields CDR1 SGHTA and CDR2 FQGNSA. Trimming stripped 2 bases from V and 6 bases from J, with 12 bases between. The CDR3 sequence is CASSLSSSRDTQYF. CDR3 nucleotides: TGTGCCAGCAGCTTAAGCTCTTCCCGTGATACGCAGTATTTT.

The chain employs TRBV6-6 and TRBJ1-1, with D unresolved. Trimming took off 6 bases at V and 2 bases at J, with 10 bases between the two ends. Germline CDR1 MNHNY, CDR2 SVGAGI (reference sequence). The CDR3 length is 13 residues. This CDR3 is CASSYNPNTEAFF. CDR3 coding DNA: TGTGCCAGCAGCTACAACCCTAACACTGAAGCTTTCTTT.

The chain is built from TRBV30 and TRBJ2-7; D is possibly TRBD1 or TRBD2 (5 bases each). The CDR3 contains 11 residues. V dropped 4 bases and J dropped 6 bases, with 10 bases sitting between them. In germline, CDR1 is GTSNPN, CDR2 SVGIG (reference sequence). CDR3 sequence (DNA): TGTGCCTGGACAGGGACCGGCGAGCAGTACTTC. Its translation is CAWTGTGEQYF. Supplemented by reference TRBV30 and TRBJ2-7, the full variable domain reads SQTIHQWPATLVQPVGSPLSLECTVEGTSNPNLYWYRQAAGRGLQLLFYSVGIGQISSEVPQNLSASRPQDRQFILSSKKLLLSDSGFYLCAWTGTGEQYFGPGTRLTVT.

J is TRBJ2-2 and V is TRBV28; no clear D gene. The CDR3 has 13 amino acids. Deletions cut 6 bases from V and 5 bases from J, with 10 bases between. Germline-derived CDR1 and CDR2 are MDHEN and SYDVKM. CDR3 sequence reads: CASRFRATGELFF. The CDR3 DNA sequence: TGTGCCAGCAGATTCCGGGCGACCGGGGAGCTGTTTTTT.

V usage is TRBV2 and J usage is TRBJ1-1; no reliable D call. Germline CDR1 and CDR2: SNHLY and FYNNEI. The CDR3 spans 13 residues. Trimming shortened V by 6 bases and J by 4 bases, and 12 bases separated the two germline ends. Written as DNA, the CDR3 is TGTGCCAGCAGGAAGGGCCGGGGCACTGAAGCTTTCTTT. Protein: CASRKGRGTEAFF.

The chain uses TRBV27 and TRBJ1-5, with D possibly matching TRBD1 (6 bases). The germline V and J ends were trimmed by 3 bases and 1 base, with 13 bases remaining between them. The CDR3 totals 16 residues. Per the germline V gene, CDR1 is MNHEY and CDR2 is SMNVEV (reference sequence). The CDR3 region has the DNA TGTGCCAGCAGTTTTCGGGGGGCCGGCAGCAATCAGCCCCAGCATTTT. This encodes CASSFRGAGSNQPQHF.

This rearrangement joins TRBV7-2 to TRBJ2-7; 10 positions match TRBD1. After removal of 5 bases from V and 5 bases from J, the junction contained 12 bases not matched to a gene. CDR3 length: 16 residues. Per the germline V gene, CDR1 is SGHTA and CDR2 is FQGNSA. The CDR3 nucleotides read TGTGCCAGCAGCCTGGGACTCAGGACAGGGGGGCACGAGCAGTACTTC. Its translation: CASSLGLRTGGHEQYF.

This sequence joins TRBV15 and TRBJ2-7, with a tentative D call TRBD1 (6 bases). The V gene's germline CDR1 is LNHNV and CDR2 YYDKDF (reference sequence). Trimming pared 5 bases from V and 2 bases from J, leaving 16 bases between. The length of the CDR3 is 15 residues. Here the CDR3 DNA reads TGTGCCACCAGCGCCGGGACACACAGTCCCTACGAGCAGTACTTC. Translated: CATSAGTHSPYEQYF.

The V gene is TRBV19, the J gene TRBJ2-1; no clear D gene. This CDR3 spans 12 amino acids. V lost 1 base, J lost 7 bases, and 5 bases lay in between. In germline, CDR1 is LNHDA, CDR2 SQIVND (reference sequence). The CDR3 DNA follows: TGTGCCAGTAGTATAGGTGGGAATGAGCAGTTCTTC. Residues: CASSIGGNEQFF. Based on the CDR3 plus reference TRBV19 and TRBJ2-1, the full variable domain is DGGITQSPKYLFRKEGQNVTLSCEQNLNHDAMYWYRQDPGQGLRLIYYSQIVNDFQKGDIAEGYSVSREKKESFPLTVTSAQKNPTAFYLCASSIGGNEQFFGPGTRLTVL.

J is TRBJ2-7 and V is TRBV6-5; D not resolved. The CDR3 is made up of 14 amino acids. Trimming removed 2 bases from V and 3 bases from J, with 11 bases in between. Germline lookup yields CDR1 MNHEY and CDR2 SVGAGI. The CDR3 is CASSYGNAHYEQYF. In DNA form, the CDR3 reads TGTGCCAGCAGTTACGGCAACGCACACTACGAGCAGTACTTC.

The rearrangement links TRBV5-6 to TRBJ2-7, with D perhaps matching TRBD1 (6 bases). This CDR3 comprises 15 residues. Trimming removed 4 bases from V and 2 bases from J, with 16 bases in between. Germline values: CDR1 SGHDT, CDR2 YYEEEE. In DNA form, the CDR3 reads TGTGCCAGCAGCCCAAGAACAGGGTATACCTACGAGCAGTACTTC. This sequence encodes CASSPRTGYTYEQYF.

The CDR3 bases are TGTGCCAGCAGTCAGCGACAGGGACTTAATGAAAAACTGTTTTTT. Its translation: CASSQRQGLNEKLFF. This chain joins TRBV5-8 and TRBJ1-4; 7 nucleotides align to TRBD1. Germline V CDR1 and CDR2: SGHTS, YDEGEE. The V gene end was trimmed by 5 bases and the J gene end by 4 bases; junction bases not matched to a gene: 8. CDR3 length: 15 amino acids. Full variable domain (outside the CDR3, taken from reference TRBV5-8 and TRBJ1-4): EAGVTQSPTHLIKTRGQQATLRCSPISGHTSVYWYQQALGLGLQFLLWYDEGEERNRGNFPPRFSGRQFPNYSSELNVNALELEDSALYLCASSQRQGLNEKLFFGSGTQLSVL.

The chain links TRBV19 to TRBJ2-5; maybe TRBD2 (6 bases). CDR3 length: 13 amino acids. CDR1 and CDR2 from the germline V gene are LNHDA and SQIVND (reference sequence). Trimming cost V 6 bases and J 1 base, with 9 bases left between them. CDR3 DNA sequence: TGTGCCAGTAGCAGGAGGGGCCAAGAGACCCAGTACTTC. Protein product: CASSRRGQETQYF.

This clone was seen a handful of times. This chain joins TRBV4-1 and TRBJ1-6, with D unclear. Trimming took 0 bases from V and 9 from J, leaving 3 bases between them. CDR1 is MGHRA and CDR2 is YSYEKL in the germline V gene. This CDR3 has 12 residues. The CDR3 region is CASSQDFSPLHF. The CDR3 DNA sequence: TGCGCCAGCAGCCAAGATTTTTCACCCCTCCACTTT.

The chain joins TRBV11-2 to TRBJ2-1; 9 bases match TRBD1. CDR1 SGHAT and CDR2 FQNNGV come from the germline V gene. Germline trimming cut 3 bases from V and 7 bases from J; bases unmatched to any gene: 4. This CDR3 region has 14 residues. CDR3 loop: CASSFGTGRNEQFF. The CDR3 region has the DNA TGTGCCAGCAGCTTTGGGACAGGGCGTAATGAGCAGTTCTTC.

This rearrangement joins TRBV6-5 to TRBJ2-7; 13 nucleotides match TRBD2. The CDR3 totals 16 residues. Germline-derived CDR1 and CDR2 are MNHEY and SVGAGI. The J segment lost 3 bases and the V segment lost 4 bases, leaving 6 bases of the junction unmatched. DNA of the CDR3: TGTGCCAGCAGTTTATCGGGACTAGCGGGATACTACGAGCAGTACTTC. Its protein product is CASSLSGLAGYYEQYF.

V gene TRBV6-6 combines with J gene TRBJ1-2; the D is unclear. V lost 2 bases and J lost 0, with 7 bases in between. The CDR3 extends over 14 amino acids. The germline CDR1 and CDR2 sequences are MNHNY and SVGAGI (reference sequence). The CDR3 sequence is CASSYQESNYGYTF. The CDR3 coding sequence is TGTGCCAGCAGTTACCAGGAGTCTAACTATGGCTACACCTTC.

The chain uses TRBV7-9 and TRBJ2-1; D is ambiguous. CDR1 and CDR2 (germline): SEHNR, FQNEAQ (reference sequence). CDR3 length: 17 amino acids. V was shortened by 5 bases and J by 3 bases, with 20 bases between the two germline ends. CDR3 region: CASSHPSQEWDYNEQFF. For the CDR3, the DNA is TGTGCCAGCAGCCACCCCTCCCAGGAGTGGGACTACAATGAGCAGTTCTTC.

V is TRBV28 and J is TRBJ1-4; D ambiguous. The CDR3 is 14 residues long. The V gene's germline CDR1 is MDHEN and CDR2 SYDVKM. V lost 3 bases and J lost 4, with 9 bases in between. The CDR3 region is CASSLEGFNEKLFF. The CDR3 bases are TGTGCCAGCAGTTTGGAAGGGTTTAATGAAAAACTGTTTTTT.

CDR3 in DNA: TGCGCCAGCAGCCAGTGGCAGGGCACCGGGGAGCTGTTTTTT. This sequence encodes CASSQWQGTGELFF. The chain links TRBV4-1 to TRBJ2-2, with a weak D call TRBD1 (5 bases). V was shortened by 3 bases and J by 4 bases, with 9 bases between the two germline ends. Germline CDR1 reads MGHRA; CDR2 reads YSYEKL. The CDR3 has 14 amino acids.

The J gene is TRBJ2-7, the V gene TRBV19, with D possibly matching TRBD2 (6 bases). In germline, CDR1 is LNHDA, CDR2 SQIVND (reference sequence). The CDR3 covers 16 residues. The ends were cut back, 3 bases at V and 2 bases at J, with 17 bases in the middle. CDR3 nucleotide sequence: TGTGCCAGTAGTATTTCGTCGGGACGGGAGCCCTACGAGCAGTACTTC. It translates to CASSISSGREPYEQYF.

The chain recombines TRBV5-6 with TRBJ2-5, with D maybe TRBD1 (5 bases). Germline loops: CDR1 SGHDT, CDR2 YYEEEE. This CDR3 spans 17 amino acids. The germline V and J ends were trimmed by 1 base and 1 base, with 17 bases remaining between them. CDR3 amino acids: CASSLWVVGQGQETQYF. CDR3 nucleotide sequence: TGTGCCAGCAGCTTGTGGGTGGTAGGGCAGGGCCAAGAGACCCAGTACTTC.

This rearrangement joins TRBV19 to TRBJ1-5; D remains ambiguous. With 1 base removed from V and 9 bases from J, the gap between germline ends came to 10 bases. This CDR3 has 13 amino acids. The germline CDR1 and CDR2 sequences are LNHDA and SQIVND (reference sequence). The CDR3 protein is CASSIVPLGPQHF. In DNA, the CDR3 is TGTGCCAGTAGTATAGTCCCCCTTGGGCCCCAGCATTTT. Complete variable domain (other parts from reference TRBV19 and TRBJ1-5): DGGITQSPKYLFRKEGQNVTLSCEQNLNHDAMYWYRQDPGQGLRLIYYSQIVNDFQKGDIAEGYSVSREKKESFPLTVTSAQKNPTAFYLCASSIVPLGPQHFGDGTRLSIL.

CDR3 in amino acids: CASSLDAYGYTF. The CDR3 region has the DNA TGTGCCAGCAGCTTAGACGCCTATGGCTACACCTTC. The chain has TRBV7-9 and TRBJ1-2; no firm D call. Germline assignment: CDR1 SEHNR and CDR2 FQNEAQ (reference sequence). The CDR3 loop spans 12 amino acids. The germline V and J ends were trimmed by 1 base and 4 bases, with 4 bases remaining between them.

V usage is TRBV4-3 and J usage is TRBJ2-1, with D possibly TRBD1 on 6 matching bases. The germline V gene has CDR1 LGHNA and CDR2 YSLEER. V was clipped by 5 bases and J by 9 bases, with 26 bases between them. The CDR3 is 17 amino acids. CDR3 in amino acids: CASSFQESLGFRGEQFF. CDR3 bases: TGCGCCAGCAGCTTCCAAGAGTCTCTGGGCTTCAGGGGTGAGCAGTTCTTC.

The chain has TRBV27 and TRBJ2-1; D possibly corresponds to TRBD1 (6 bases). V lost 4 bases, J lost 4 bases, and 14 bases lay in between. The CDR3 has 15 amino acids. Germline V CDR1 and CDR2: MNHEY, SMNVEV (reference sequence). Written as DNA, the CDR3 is TGTGCCAGCAGTTCGGGACAAGCCTTATACAATGAGCAGTTCTTC. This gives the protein CASSSGQALYNEQFF.

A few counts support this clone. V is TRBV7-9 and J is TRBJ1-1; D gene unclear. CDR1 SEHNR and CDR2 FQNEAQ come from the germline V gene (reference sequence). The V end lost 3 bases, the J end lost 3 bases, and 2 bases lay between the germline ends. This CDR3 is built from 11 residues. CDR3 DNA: TGTGCCAGCAGCTTCGACACTGAAGCTTTCTTT. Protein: CASSFDTEAFF.